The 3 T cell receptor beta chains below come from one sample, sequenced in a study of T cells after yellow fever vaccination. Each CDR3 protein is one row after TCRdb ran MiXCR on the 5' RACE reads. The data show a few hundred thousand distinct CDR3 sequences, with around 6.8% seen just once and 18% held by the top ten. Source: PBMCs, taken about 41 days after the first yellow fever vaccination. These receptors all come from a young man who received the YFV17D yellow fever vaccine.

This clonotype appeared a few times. Written as DNA, the CDR3 is TGTGCCAGCAGCAAGACAGGTTTCTACGAGCAGTACGTC. Protein: CASSKTGFYEQYV. This sequence joins TRBV3-1 and TRBJ2-7; maybe TRBD1 (6 bases). Per germline, CDR1 LGHDT and CDR2 YNNKEL (reference sequence). This CDR3 is built from 13 residues. V was trimmed by 5 bases and J by 3 bases, leaving 11 bases between them.

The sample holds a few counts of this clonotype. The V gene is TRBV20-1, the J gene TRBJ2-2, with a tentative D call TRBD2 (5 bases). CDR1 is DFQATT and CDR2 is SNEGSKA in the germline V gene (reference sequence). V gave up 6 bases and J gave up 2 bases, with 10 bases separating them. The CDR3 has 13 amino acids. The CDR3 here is CSATRGNTGELFF. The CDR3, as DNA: TGCAGTGCCACCCGGGGTAACACCGGGGAGCTGTTTTTT.

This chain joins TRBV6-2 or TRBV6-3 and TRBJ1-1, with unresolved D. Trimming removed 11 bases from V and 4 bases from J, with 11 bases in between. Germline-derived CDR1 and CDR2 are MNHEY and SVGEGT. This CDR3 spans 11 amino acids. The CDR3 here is CAAIGSTEAFF. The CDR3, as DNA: TGTGCCGCCATCGGGTCCACTGAAGCTTTCTTT.